A single sample gave rise to the 26 T cell receptor beta chains below, sequenced in a study of T cells in Graves' hyperthyroidism and ophthalmopathy. RNA transcripts gave rise to amplified TCR beta CDR3 regions. The primer set for the first-round RT-PCR of the TCR CDR3 was HTBI. Each CDR3 protein gets one entry after TCRdb re-called the multiplex PCR reads with MiXCR. The sample yields roughly 570,000 distinct CDR3 sequences, 15% to 19% seen once. Input material: blood. The receptors shown here come from a woman in her thirties with Graves' hyperthyroidism.

This rearrangement joins TRBV6-1 to TRBJ2-1, with D possibly called TRBD1 or TRBD2 (5 bases each). The V end lost 7 bases, the J end lost 0 bases, and 13 bases lay between the germline ends. Germline V gene sequence: CDR1 MNHNS, CDR2 SASEGT. The CDR3 extends over 15 amino acids. CDR3 sequence reads: CASTPGRSSYNEQFF. As DNA, the CDR3 is TGTGCCAGCACCCCGGGGCGGAGCTCCTACAATGAGCAGTTCTTC.

The chain recombines TRBV6-6 with TRBJ1-1; D may be TRBD1 (6 bases). This CDR3 contains 14 residues. The V end was cut by 0 bases, the J end by 10 bases, with 15 bases between. Germline CDR1 is MNHNY and CDR2 is SVGAGI (reference sequence). The CDR3 protein is CASSYSGASAVAFF. Here the CDR3 DNA reads TGTGCCAGCAGTTACTCGGGGGCATCCGCGGTAGCTTTCTTT.

In this sample, this clonotype turned up a few times. The genes are TRBV6-1 and TRBJ2-1; D not resolved. Per the germline V gene, CDR1 is MNHNS and CDR2 is SASEGT. The CDR3 runs to 15 residues. Trimming took 5 bases from V and 8 from J, leaving 19 bases between them. The CDR3 nucleotides are TGTGCCAGCAGTCTACGAGGATCGACATTCGATGAGCAGTTCTTC. It codes for CASSLRGSTFDEQFF.

This clonotype was seen at least ten times. CDR3 residues: CASSFAGEHRTQYF. The CDR3 DNA is TGTGCCAGCAGCTTTGCCGGGGAGCACCGTACGCAGTATTTT. The J gene is TRBJ2-3, the V gene TRBV27, with D maybe TRBD2 (5 bases). Germline CDR1 is MNHEY and CDR2 is SMNVEV (reference sequence). This CDR3 region has 14 residues. Trimming cost V 6 bases and J 8 bases, with 18 bases left between them.

This clonotype was counted only a few times. This chain links TRBV2 with TRBJ2-3; TRBD1 aligns across 10 bases. This CDR3 contains 17 residues. Germline loops: CDR1 SNHLY, CDR2 FYNNEI. After removal of 6 bases from V and 5 bases from J, the junction contained 14 bases not matched to a gene. The CDR3 spells CASREGPGQGRVDTQYF. The CDR3 bases are TGTGCCAGCAGAGAGGGACCGGGACAGGGGCGGGTAGATACGCAGTATTTT.

In its sample, this clonotype was seen many times. The J gene is TRBJ2-7, the V gene TRBV7-2; the D gene is possibly TRBD2 (5 bases). The CDR3 extends over 15 amino acids. Trimming removed 2 bases from V and 0 bases from J, with 11 bases in between. Germline CDR1 and CDR2: SGHTA and FQGNSA. For the CDR3, the DNA is TGTGCCAGCAGCTTAATCCTCGGAGGCTCCTACGAGCAGTACTTC. Encoded protein: CASSLILGGSYEQYF.

In its sample, this clonotype was seen many times. V usage is TRBV2 and J usage is TRBJ1-1; perhaps TRBD1 as D (6 bases). V lost 1 base and J 3 bases, leaving 12 bases between the germline ends. The CDR3 sequence is 15 residues long. Germline values: CDR1 SNHLY, CDR2 FYNNEI. The CDR3 sequence is CASSEGLRGDTEAFF. CDR3 in DNA: TGTGCCAGCAGTGAAGGTCTTAGGGGGGACACTGAAGCTTTCTTT.

The chain joins TRBV5-1 to TRBJ1-1; D is perhaps TRBD1 (5 bases). This CDR3 is built from 14 residues. V was clipped by 4 bases and J by 3 bases, with 13 bases between them. Germline V gene lookup returns CDR1 SGHRS and CDR2 YFSETQ. The CDR3 region is CASSPPGGHTEAFF. CDR3 sequence (DNA): TGCGCCAGCAGCCCGCCCGGGGGACACACTGAAGCTTTCTTT.

The gene calls are TRBV20-1 and TRBJ2-1; 11 nucleotides align to TRBD2. CDR1 DFQATT and CDR2 SNEGSKA come from the germline V gene (reference sequence). The CDR3 runs 17 residues. V was clipped by 2 bases and J by 6 bases; unmatched bases: 12. CDR3 amino acids: CSARFLAGGGRGNEQFF. The CDR3, as DNA: TGCAGTGCTAGATTCCTAGCGGGAGGAGGTCGGGGCAATGAGCAGTTCTTC.

The chain joins TRBV2 to TRBJ2-3; TRBD2 aligns across 14 bases. Germline V gene lookup returns CDR1 SNHLY and CDR2 FYNNEI. The CDR3 contains 16 residues. V shed 8 bases, J shed 4 bases, and the junction held 8 bases outside the gene matches. The CDR3 spells CASLRGGLAGADTQYF. The CDR3 nucleotides are TGTGCCAGCCTTAGGGGGGGACTAGCGGGAGCAGATACGCAGTATTTT. Complete variable domain (other parts from reference TRBV2 and TRBJ2-3): EPEVTQTPSHQVTQMGQEVILRCVPISNHLYFYWYRQILGQKVEFLVSFYNNEISEKSEIFDDQFSVERPDGSNFTLKIRSTKLEDSAMYFCASLRGGLAGADTQYFGPGTRLTVL.

The gene calls are TRBV29-1 and TRBJ2-7; 8 bases are shared with TRBD1. This CDR3 has 13 residues. Looked up from germline, CDR1 is SQVTM and CDR2 is ANQGSEA. With V trimmed by 4 bases and J by 3 bases, 5 bases remained unmatched. The CDR3 region is CSVGTGRIYEQYF. Here the CDR3 DNA reads TGCAGCGTTGGGACAGGGCGGATCTACGAGCAGTACTTC.

This clonotype was counted ten times or more. This chain's CDR3 is CSANQGEDQPQHF. In DNA form, the CDR3 reads TGCAGTGCTAACCAGGGGGAGGATCAGCCCCAGCATTTT. This chain connects TRBV20-1 to TRBJ1-5; 7 positions match TRBD1. J was trimmed by 5 bases and V by 4 bases; bases with no gene match: 5. The CDR3 has 13 amino acids. Germline values: CDR1 DFQATT, CDR2 SNEGSKA (reference sequence).

This clonotype was recorded at least ten times. The CDR3 loop reads CASSLGDRGLGDTQYF. CDR3 nucleotide sequence: TGTGCCAGCAGCTTAGGGGACAGGGGGCTGGGAGATACGCAGTATTTT. The chain has TRBV11-2 and TRBJ2-3; 12 nucleotides match TRBD1. Unmatched junction bases numbered 4, after V lost 1 base and J lost 5 bases. Germline V CDR1 and CDR2: SGHAT, FQNNGV. CDR3 size: 16 residues.

This clonotype was recorded at least ten times. The V and J genes are TRBV11-2 and TRBJ2-7; 7 nucleotides agree with TRBD2. The CDR3 has 16 residues. Germline CDR1 is SGHAT and CDR2 is FQNNGV. V shed 5 bases and J 3 bases; nucleotides not matched to a gene: 13. CDR3 amino acids: CASSKGSRLANYEQYF. Written as DNA, the CDR3 is TGTGCCAGCAGCAAGGGGTCCCGACTAGCAAACTACGAGCAGTACTTC.

This clonotype was observed a handful of times. The chain links TRBV29-1 to TRBJ1-5, with D perhaps TRBD1 (5 bases). The CDR3 is made up of 18 amino acids. V was shortened by 3 bases and J by 3 bases, with 24 bases between the two germline ends. Per germline, CDR1 SQVTM and CDR2 ANQGSEA. The CDR3 reads CSVDFGALTFLDNQPQHF. The CDR3 DNA follows: TGCAGCGTTGATTTTGGGGCGCTGACCTTTTTGGACAATCAGCCCCAGCATTTT.

In this sample, this clonotype turned up a few times. V and J are TRBV24-1 and TRBJ2-3; 7 bases align to TRBD1. Germline CDR1 and CDR2: KGHDR and SFDVKD. The length of the CDR3 is 13 residues. The V segment lost 12 bases and the J segment 3 bases; nucleotides outside the gene matches: 8. CDR3 in DNA: TGTGCCTCAGGACAGGCTGATACAGATACGCAGTATTTT. Translated, it gives CASGQADTDTQYF.

This clonotype was recorded at least ten times. The chain carries TRBV6-1 and TRBJ2-7, with a tentative D call TRBD2 (6 bases). CDR3 size: 14 residues. CDR1 and CDR2 from the germline V gene are MNHNS and SASEGT. V lost 5 bases and J 5 bases, leaving 16 bases between the germline ends. The DNA of the CDR3 is TGTGCCAGCAGTAGGAGGGAACTGATCGACGAGCAGTACTTC. It translates to CASSRRELIDEQYF.

In its sample, this clonotype was seen many times. The CDR3 here is CASSQGHYQETQYF. CDR3 coding DNA: TGCGCCAGCAGCCAGGGACATTACCAAGAGACCCAGTACTTC. The chain carries TRBV5-1 and TRBJ2-5, with D possibly being TRBD1 (6 bases). CDR3 length equals 14 residues. Trimming left V 4 bases short and J 0 bases short, with 10 bases between. Germline V gene data show CDR1 as SGHRS and CDR2 as YFSETQ.

Many counts were recorded for this clonotype. This rearrangement joins TRBV7-2 to TRBJ2-7, with unresolved D. Trimming pared 4 bases from V and 3 bases from J, leaving 10 bases between. This CDR3 is built from 13 residues. Per germline, CDR1 SGHTA and CDR2 FQGNSA. The CDR3 nucleotides are TGTGCCAGCAGCTACGGACCTAGCTACGAGCAGTACTTC. This codes for CASSYGPSYEQYF. Based on the CDR3 plus reference TRBV7-2 and TRBJ2-7, the full variable domain is GAGVSQSPSNKVTEKGKDVELRCDPISGHTALYWYRQSLGQGLEFLIYFQGNSAPDKSGLPSDRFSAERTGGSVSTLTIQRTQQEDSAVYLCASSYGPSYEQYFGPGTRLTVT.

This clonotype was picked up a small number of times. The chain joins TRBV9 to TRBJ2-3; 7 bases map to TRBD1. After removal of 1 base from V and 3 bases from J, the junction contained 5 bases not matched to a gene. The CDR3 runs to 15 residues. CDR1 SGDLS and CDR2 YYNGEE come from the germline V gene. CDR3 sequence reads: CASSVTGQPTDTQYF. The CDR3 coding sequence is TGTGCCAGCAGCGTAACGGGACAGCCGACAGATACGCAGTATTTT.

The sample holds a few counts of this clonotype. This chain connects TRBV4-3 to TRBJ2-1; TRBD2 is a possible D gene (6 bases). The V end was cut by 4 bases, the J end by 4 bases, with 17 bases between. Germline V CDR1 and CDR2: LGHNA, YSLEER. The CDR3 runs to 16 residues. The CDR3 nucleotides read TGCGCCAGCAGCCCTCCTGGTAGCGGAGCTTACAATGAGCAGTTCTTC. It is translated as CASSPPGSGAYNEQFF.

This clonotype was observed many times. The genes are TRBV7-2 and TRBJ2-7; 7 bases line up with TRBD2. Per the germline V gene, CDR1 is SGHTA and CDR2 is FQGNSA. The CDR3 consists of 13 residues. The CDR3 nucleotides are TGTGCAGCCGAACGGCGGGAGCCATACGAGCAGTACTTC. It codes for CAAERREPYEQYF. The variable domain in full, completed from reference TRBV7-2 and TRBJ2-7, reads GAGVSQSPSNKVTEKGKDVELRCDPISGHTALYWYRQSLGQGLEFLIYFQGNSAPDKSGLPSDRFSAERTGGSVSTLTIQRTQQEDSAVYLCAAERREPYEQYFGPGTRLTVT.

This clonotype occurred a few times. This chain connects TRBV9 to TRBJ1-5, with D possibly matching TRBD1 (5 bases). Germline V gene lookup returns CDR1 SGDLS and CDR2 YYNGEE. This CDR3 is 13 amino acids long. The V and J ends lost 4 bases and 5 bases respectively, with 10 bases between them. The CDR3 here is CASSRDPYQPQHF. DNA for the CDR3: TGTGCCAGCAGCCGGGACCCTTATCAGCCCCAGCATTTT.

For this clonotype: A much larger clone differs by one base, so this may be a read error. The gene calls are TRBV18 and TRBJ2-1, with TRBD2 matching 12 bases. Germline CDR1 is KGHSH and CDR2 is LQKENI. The CDR3 has 15 residues. The V segment lost 8 bases and the J segment 9 bases; nucleotides outside the gene matches: 11. Here the CDR3 DNA reads TGTGCCAGCCCACTTTCCTGGACTAGCGGGACTGAGCAGTTCTTC. This sequence encodes CASPLSWTSGTEQFF.

The chain combines TRBV10-3 with TRBJ2-3, with 11 positions matching TRBD2. V trimming: 6 bases; J trimming: 5 bases; junction bases outside the gene matches: 10. The CDR3 is made up of 16 amino acids. The germline V gene has CDR1 ENHRY and CDR2 SYGVKD. CDR3 sequence (DNA): TGTGCCATCAGGGAGACTAGCGGGGTCTACCTAGATACGCAGTATTTT. This encodes CAIRETSGVYLDTQYF.

This clonotype was seen many times. The rearrangement uses TRBV28 and TRBJ2-5; D ambiguous. CDR3 length equals 14 residues. V was cut by 4 bases and J by 3 bases, with 12 bases left in between. Germline values: CDR1 MDHEN, CDR2 SYDVKM. CDR3 sequence (DNA): TGTGCCAGCAGTTCCCCCCCCGGTAAAGAGACCCAGTACTTC. Translation: CASSSPPGKETQYF.